The 11 T cell receptor beta chains below all came from one sample that was sequenced in a study of patients and donors after allogeneic stem cell transplantation. TCRdb ran MiXCR on the RT-PCR reads and lists one entry per CDR3 protein. The sample contains approximately 200,000 distinct CDR3 sequences, 35% to 50% of which appear only once. The sample comprised blood, either unsorted or a sorted T cell fraction (not recorded which). All receptors derive from a human donor who was either an allogeneic HSCT recipient or a stem cell or donor lymphocyte infusion donor (not recorded which). It is not recorded whose cells these are; they may come from a transplant donor.

This clonotype was counted a single time. The J gene is TRBJ2-7, the V gene TRBV21-1; the DNA was not compared with TRBD1, the D call given in the table. TRBV21-1 is an annotated pseudogene. This CDR3 comprises 19 residues. CDR3 protein: CASSSREGLTGHHPYEQYF. The DNA for the CDR3 is TGTGCCAGCAGCTCCCGGGAGGGGTTGACAGGGCATCATCCCTACGAGCAGTACTTC.

This clonotype was detected only once. The chain has TRBV18 and TRBJ2-7; D is possibly TRBD1 or TRBD2 (6 bases each). The CDR3 length is 13 residues. The V and J ends lost 5 bases and 4 bases respectively, with 12 bases between them. The V gene's germline CDR1 is KGHSH and CDR2 LQKENI. As DNA, the CDR3 is TGTGCCAGCTCAGACCGGGGGCAGTACGAGCAGTACTTC. This codes for CASSDRGQYEQYF.

The rearrangement joins TRBV7-9 to TRBJ2-2, with D possibly being TRBD1 or TRBD2 (6 bases each). This CDR3 has 15 residues. V dropped 9 bases and J dropped 0 bases, with 14 bases sitting between them. Germline V lookup: CDR1 SEHNR, CDR2 FQNEAQ (reference sequence). In DNA form, the CDR3 reads TGTGCCAGGAGGGGGATAGCGGCGAACACCGGGGAGCTGTTTTTT. Its protein product is CARRGIAANTGELFF.

Notes on this clonotype: The junction and the germline gene differ at one end; a read error may be behind it. The chain has TRBV4-3 and TRBJ2-1; D is possibly TRBD2 (5 bases). This CDR3 spans 13 amino acids. Germline V CDR1 and CDR2: LGHNA, YSLEER. The CDR3 loop reads CASSQGEYNERFF. CDR3 in DNA: TGCGCCAGCAGCCAAGGGGAGTACAATGAGCGGTTCTTC.

This clonotype appeared a few times. J is TRBJ1-2 and V is TRBV9; 10 bases map to TRBD1. Germline V gene sequence: CDR1 SGDLS, CDR2 YYNGEE. The junction had 14 bases not matched to a gene; V was cut back by 3 bases and J by 3 bases. The CDR3 runs to 18 residues. Here the CDR3 reads CASSASRDRGWSDYGYTF. The CDR3 DNA follows: TGTGCCAGCAGCGCATCGAGGGACAGGGGCTGGTCCGACTATGGCTACACCTTC.

This clonotype has a handful of counts. The chain links TRBV4-3 to TRBJ1-2, with 10 bases fitting TRBD1. V shed 0 bases, J shed 8 bases, and the junction held 6 bases outside the gene matches. Germline V gives CDR1 LGHNA, CDR2 YSLEER. The CDR3 runs to 15 residues. The CDR3 DNA reads as TGCGCCAGCAGCCAAGAGGGGACAGGGGATGGAGGCTACACCTTC. It encodes CASSQEGTGDGGYTF.

This chain uses TRBV29-1 with TRBJ1-5; D gene uncertain. CDR3 length equals 14 residues. The V gene lost 7 bases and the J gene lost 2 bases, with 15 bases spanning the gap. Germline V lookup: CDR1 SQVTM, CDR2 ANQGSEA. The CDR3 nucleotides are TGCAGCGCCAAATTGTCAGGCCGCAATCAGCCCCAGCATTTT. It specifies CSAKLSGRNQPQHF.

This clonotype was seen a few times. The chain recombines TRBV21-1 with TRBJ1-6; TRBD1, the table's D call, lacks a check against the DNA. TRBV21-1 is a pseudogene. CDR3 length: 17 residues. The CDR3 is CASRAWGDRESNSPLHF. For the CDR3, the DNA is TGTGCCAGCAGGGCCTGGGGTGACAGGGAGAGTAATTCACCCCTCCACTTT.

The rearrangement joins TRBV7-9 to TRBJ1-1, with unresolved D. The V gene's germline CDR1 is SEHNR and CDR2 FQNEAQ (reference sequence). V was shortened by 5 bases and J by 0 bases, with 10 bases between the two germline ends. This CDR3 has 14 residues. CDR3 loop: CASSLIGMNTEAFF. The CDR3, as DNA: TGTGCCAGCAGCCTGATCGGGATGAACACTGAAGCTTTCTTT.

The chain is built from TRBV12-3 or TRBV12-4 and TRBJ2-7, with TRBD2 matching 13 bases. V lost 6 bases, J lost 6 bases, and 5 bases stayed unmatched. The CDR3 spans 14 residues. CDR3 sequence reads: CASRGLAGLGEQYF. The DNA for the CDR3 is TGTGCCAGCAGGGGACTAGCGGGACTGGGCGAGCAGTACTTC.

The chain uses TRBV7-2 and TRBJ1-5, with 8 bases lining up with TRBD1. Germline V CDR1 and CDR2: SGHTA, FQGNSA. Trimming took 1 base from V and 5 from J; bases not matched to a gene: 4. The CDR3 covers 15 residues. In DNA, the CDR3 is TGTGCCAGCAGCTTAGAAGGCAGGGGGCATCAGCCCCAGCATTTT. Its translation is CASSLEGRGHQPQHF.